These 5 T cell receptor beta chains came from one sample sequenced in a study of a mutant IDH1 vaccine in newly diagnosed glioma. Time point defined: week 11, during vaccination. Vaccinated patients received 300 ug of mutant IDH1 20-mer peptide per dose, with topical imiquimod. Antigens of these TCRs are unknown. Assay: immunoSEQ multiplex PCR; the TCRdb copy retains only in-frame clones and omits some. The sample records about 25,000 clones, approximately 70% being singletons. Sequencing used peripheral blood mononuclear cells (PBMCs), obtained from a glioma patient whose treatment included an IDH1 peptide vaccine. These receptors all come from a young man with glioma. Some clones in this sample may be carry-over from other donors' samples.

The V call is TRBV5-1, the J call TRBJ2-7; 7 nucleotides match TRBD1. Germline V gene data show CDR1 as SGHRS and CDR2 as YFSETQ. CDR3 length: 14 residues. V was pared by 4 bases and J by 7 bases, with 11 bases of the junction left unmatched. CDR3 sequence: CASSPSGGQLEQYF. CDR3 in DNA: TGCGCCAGCAGCCCGTCTGGGGGACAGCTTGAGCAGTACTTC. The entire variable domain, with the rest obtained from reference TRBV5-1 and TRBJ2-7, is as follows: KAGVTQTPRYLIKTRGQQVTLSCSPISGHRSVSWYQQTPGQGLQFLFEYFSETQRNKGNFPGRFSGRQFSNSRSEMNVSTLELGDSALYLCASSPSGGQLEQYFGPGTRLTVT.

The chain links TRBV19 to TRBJ2-2, with D possibly being TRBD1 (6 bases). V lost 6 bases and J 4 bases, leaving 15 bases between the germline ends. Germline V CDR1 and CDR2: LNHDA, SQIVND (reference sequence). This CDR3 has 15 amino acids. The CDR3 DNA is TGTGCCAGTAGGGCATACGGGACATCCACCGGGGAGCTGTTTTTT. Translation: CASRAYGTSTGELFF. The full variable domain, in which reference TRBV19 and TRBJ2-2 provide the parts outside the CDR3, is DGGITQSPKYLFRKEGQNVTLSCEQNLNHDAMYWYRQDPGQGLRLIYYSQIVNDFQKGDIAEGYSVSREKKESFPLTVTSAQKNPTAFYLCASRAYGTSTGELFFGEGSRLTVL.

The chain uses TRBV18 and TRBJ1-5; the D gene is possibly TRBD1 (6 bases). The V gene's germline CDR1 is KGHSH and CDR2 LQKENI. V was pared by 3 bases and J by 2 bases, with 11 bases between. The CDR3 consists of 15 residues. The CDR3 DNA follows: TGTGCCAGCTCACCGGGGGGGCTCGGCAATCAGCCCCAGCATTTT. Amino acid sequence: CASSPGGLGNQPQHF.

The chain is built from TRBV27 and TRBJ1-2; 10 bases line up with TRBD1. This CDR3 spans 16 amino acids. With V trimmed by 2 bases and J by 4 bases, 7 bases remained unmatched. In germline, CDR1 is MNHEY, CDR2 SMNVEV (reference sequence). This chain's CDR3 is CASSLVSGTGVYGYTF. In DNA, the CDR3 is TGTGCCAGCAGTTTAGTGAGCGGGACAGGGGTCTATGGCTACACCTTC.

This clone has only a few counts. V gene TRBV7-9 combines with J gene TRBJ2-7; no definite D call. The CDR3 runs to 12 residues. Germline V lookup: CDR1 SEHNR, CDR2 FQNEAQ (reference sequence). Deletions cut 3 bases from V and 4 bases from J, with 7 bases between. CDR3 protein: CASSFVSYEQYF. Here the CDR3 DNA reads TGTGCCAGCAGCTTTGTATCGTACGAGCAGTACTTC.